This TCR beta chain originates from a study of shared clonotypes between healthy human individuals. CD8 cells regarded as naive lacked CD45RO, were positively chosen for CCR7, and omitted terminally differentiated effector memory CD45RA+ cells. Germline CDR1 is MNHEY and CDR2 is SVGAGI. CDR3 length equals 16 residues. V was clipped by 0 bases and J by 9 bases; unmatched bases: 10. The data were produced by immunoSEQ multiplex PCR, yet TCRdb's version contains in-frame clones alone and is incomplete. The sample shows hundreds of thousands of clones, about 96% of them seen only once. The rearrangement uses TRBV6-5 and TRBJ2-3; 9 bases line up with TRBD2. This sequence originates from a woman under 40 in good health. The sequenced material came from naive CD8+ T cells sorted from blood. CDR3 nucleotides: TGTGCCAGCAGTTACTCGGTTCGACATAGCGGGAGAACGCAGTATTTT. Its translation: CASSYSVRHSGRTQYF.